One sample yielded the 25 T cell receptor beta chains listed below, sequenced in a study of CD8 T cells in ankylosing spondylitis. The study's findings and limits: Among TCR beta sequences, a motif of eight highly homologous variants appeared characteristic of ankylosing spondylitis blood.

TCRdb re-called the 5' RACE reads with MiXCR, one entry per CDR3 protein. The sample records around 890,000 distinct CDR3 sequences, around 11% being singletons. These TCRs' antigens remain unknown. The sample consisted of blood, either unsorted or a sorted T cell fraction (not recorded which). These receptors were taken from a male donor with ankylosing spondylitis.

This clonotype has a count of ten or more. V is TRBV7-2 and J is TRBJ2-5, with unresolved D. Per germline, CDR1 SGHTA and CDR2 FQGNSA. V was trimmed by 3 bases and J by 5 bases, leaving 10 bases between them. This CDR3 is 13 amino acids long. The DNA for the CDR3 is TGTGCCAGCAGCTTTCGGGTTGGGGAGACCCAGTACTTC. As protein: CASSFRVGETQYF.

There are a few counts of this clonotype. V and J are TRBV7-9 and TRBJ1-2, with unresolved D. From germline, CDR1 is SEHNR and CDR2 FQNEAQ (reference sequence). The CDR3 sequence is 15 residues long. The V end was cut by 1 base, the J end by 3 bases, with 12 bases between. The CDR3 is CASSLVLIQHYGYTF. The CDR3 region has the DNA TGTGCCAGCAGCTTAGTACTGATACAACACTATGGCTACACCTTC.

This clonotype was observed a few times. J is TRBJ2-5 and V is TRBV4-3; D call uncertain. V was clipped by 0 bases and J by 5 bases, with 13 bases between them. The germline V gene has CDR1 LGHNA and CDR2 YSLEER. CDR3 length equals 15 residues. DNA of the CDR3: TGCGCCAGCAGCCAAGATTCAGTTCTCGGGGAGACCCAGTACTTC. Residues: CASSQDSVLGETQYF.

This clonotype was found a few times. V gene TRBV5-1 combines with J gene TRBJ1-5, with D maybe TRBD1 (6 bases). The ends were cut back, 4 bases at V and 9 bases at J, with 23 bases in the middle. This CDR3 is built from 16 residues. CDR1 SGHRS and CDR2 YFSETQ come from the germline V gene. As DNA, the CDR3 is TGCGCCAGCAGCCTGGACGGCATCCGACCAGGGGCGCCCCAGCATTTT. It yields the protein CASSLDGIRPGAPQHF.

This clonotype was counted only a few times. This chain joins TRBV4-3 and TRBJ1-1, with D possibly TRBD1 on 5 matching bases. The V gene's germline CDR1 is LGHNA and CDR2 YSLEER. The ends were cut back, 4 bases at V and 4 bases at J, with 13 bases in the middle. This CDR3 is 14 amino acids long. The CDR3 spells CASSLGRGFTEAFF. The CDR3 coding sequence is TGCGCCAGCAGCCTCGGGAGGGGCTTCACTGAAGCTTTCTTT.

The sample holds a few counts of this clonotype. The chain employs TRBV20-1 and TRBJ2-5, with 10 bases lining up with TRBD2. Looked up from germline, CDR1 is DFQATT and CDR2 is SNEGSKA (reference sequence). The CDR3 runs to 15 residues. Trimming removed 3 bases from V and 2 bases from J; junction bases left unmatched: 6. DNA for the CDR3: TGCAGTGCTAGTTGGGTAGCGGGGGGACAAGAGACCCAGTACTTC. Encoded protein: CSASWVAGGQETQYF.

This chain uses TRBV28 with TRBJ2-7; D ambiguous. The length of the CDR3 is 13 residues. Trimming removed 5 bases at V and 3 bases at J, with 11 bases between. Looked up from germline, CDR1 is MDHEN and CDR2 is SYDVKM. In nucleotides, the CDR3 is TGTGCCAGCAGTCCACTGGACGGCTACGAGCAGTACTTC. Amino acid sequence: CASSPLDGYEQYF.

This clonotype has a count of ten or more. The genes are TRBV5-1 and TRBJ2-1; D gene uncertain. From germline, CDR1 is SGHRS and CDR2 YFSETQ. V was trimmed by 3 bases and J by 0 bases, leaving 10 bases between them. The CDR3 loop spans 15 amino acids. CDR3 residues: CASSSMTGSYNEQFF. The CDR3, as DNA: TGCGCCAGCAGCTCAATGACGGGCTCCTACAATGAGCAGTTCTTC. Variable domain in full (rest from reference TRBV5-1 and TRBJ2-1): KAGVTQTPRYLIKTRGQQVTLSCSPISGHRSVSWYQQTPGQGLQFLFEYFSETQRNKGNFPGRFSGRQFSNSRSEMNVSTLELGDSALYLCASSSMTGSYNEQFFGPGTRLTVL.

This chain joins TRBV18 and TRBJ1-5; D is ambiguous. Trimming left V 4 bases short and J 6 bases short, with 10 bases between. Germline V lookup: CDR1 KGHSH, CDR2 LQKENI. This CDR3 spans 13 amino acids. The CDR3 DNA sequence: TGTGCCAGCTCACGGGAATCTATTCAGCCCCAGCATTTT. Its protein is CASSRESIQPQHF.

V usage is TRBV2 and J usage is TRBJ2-1; 10 nucleotides agree with TRBD2. Trimming cost V 5 bases and J 0 bases; bases outside gene matches: 13. This CDR3 is built from 19 residues. From germline, CDR1 is SNHLY and CDR2 FYNNEI. Here the CDR3 reads CASSRRSGRAWSSYNEQFF. CDR3 DNA: TGTGCCAGCAGTCGACGGAGCGGGAGGGCCTGGAGCTCCTACAATGAGCAGTTCTTC.

V gene TRBV7-2 combines with J gene TRBJ2-2, with D possibly being TRBD2 (5 bases). The V and J ends lost 2 bases and 4 bases respectively, with 11 bases between them. This CDR3 contains 15 residues. Germline-derived CDR1 and CDR2 are SGHTA and FQGNSA. CDR3 DNA sequence: TGTGCCAGCAGCTTAACTAGTTCCGTCACCGGGGAGCTGTTTTTT. This gives the protein CASSLTSSVTGELFF.

The chain recombines TRBV24-1 with TRBJ2-1; D unclear. Germline loops: CDR1 KGHDR, CDR2 SFDVKD. The CDR3 runs 11 residues. V was clipped by 9 bases and J by 4 bases, with 6 bases between them. The CDR3 DNA reads TGTGCCACCGAAAAATACAATGAGCAGTTCTTC. Residues: CATEKYNEQFF.

In this sample, this clonotype turned up once. V and J are TRBV4-1 and TRBJ2-7, with 10 bases fitting TRBD1. The CDR3 runs to 16 residues. The ends lost 0 bases at V and 6 bases at J; junction bases unmatched: 8. Germline V CDR1 and CDR2: MGHRA, YSYEKL. In nucleotides, the CDR3 is TGCGCCAGCAGCCAAGATGGGGACAGGGGAGTTTTCGAGCAGTACTTC. It translates to CASSQDGDRGVFEQYF.

This rearrangement joins TRBV4-3 to TRBJ2-3, with D possibly being TRBD2 (6 bases). Germline V gene sequence: CDR1 LGHNA, CDR2 YSLEER. The CDR3 is 14 amino acids. V lost 1 base and J lost 4, with 9 bases in between. The DNA of the CDR3 is TGCGCCAGCAGCCAAGGGGGGGTCGCAGATACGCAGTATTTT. Its protein product is CASSQGGVADTQYF.

The chain recombines TRBV20-1 with TRBJ1-2, with 8 bases fitting TRBD1. After removal of 3 bases from V and 7 bases from J, the junction contained 13 bases not matched to a gene. The germline CDR1 and CDR2 sequences are DFQATT and SNEGSKA (reference sequence). The CDR3 is made up of 15 amino acids. As DNA, the CDR3 is TGCAGTGCTAGCGGGCAGGGGGCCTCCCTATTTGGCTACACCTTC. Translation: CSASGQGASLFGYTF.

In its sample, this clonotype was seen a few times. V usage is TRBV4-2 and J usage is TRBJ1-1; D is ambiguous. Trimming took 4 bases from V and 4 from J, leaving 13 bases between them. CDR1 is LGHNA and CDR2 is YNFKEQ in the germline V gene. The CDR3 totals 14 residues. The CDR3 protein is CASSPDTRGTEAFF. CDR3 nucleotide sequence: TGTGCCAGCAGCCCCGATACCCGAGGCACTGAAGCTTTCTTT.

This clonotype was observed a handful of times. The chain recombines TRBV25-1 with TRBJ1-4, with D possibly matching TRBD1 (5 bases). The V end lost 4 bases, the J end lost 5 bases, and 17 bases lay between the germline ends. This CDR3 has 16 residues. Per the germline V gene, CDR1 is MGHDK and CDR2 is SYGVNS. The CDR3 DNA is TGTGCCAGCAGTGGGTATTTTGGGGGAGCAAATGAAAAACTGTTTTTT. Its protein is CASSGYFGGANEKLFF.

In this sample, this clonotype turned up a few times. The chain joins TRBV10-3 to TRBJ1-5; no clear D gene. This CDR3 region has 15 residues. V shed 4 bases and J shed 4 bases, with 14 bases lying between them. CDR1 ENHRY and CDR2 SYGVKD come from the germline V gene. CDR3 sequence: CAISGSTGINQPQHF. DNA for the CDR3: TGTGCCATCAGTGGCTCTACGGGGATTAATCAGCCCCAGCATTTT.

This clonotype has only a few counts. The chain recombines TRBV4-3 with TRBJ1-1; no clear D gene. CDR1 LGHNA and CDR2 YSLEER come from the germline V gene. The CDR3 consists of 15 residues. V dropped 1 base and J dropped 6 bases, with 15 bases sitting between them. The CDR3 is CASSQGRQFRAEAFF. Here the CDR3 DNA reads TGCGCCAGCAGCCAAGGCCGGCAATTTAGAGCTGAAGCTTTCTTT.

In its sample, this clonotype was seen a few times. This chain links TRBV18 with TRBJ2-1; 9 bases are a match to TRBD2. CDR3 length: 16 residues. With V trimmed by 0 bases and J by 7 bases, 7 bases remained unmatched. Germline loops: CDR1 KGHSH, CDR2 LQKENI. CDR3 sequence: CASSPPAGGSGNEQFF. The CDR3 DNA reads as TGTGCCAGCTCACCACCGGCGGGGGGGTCTGGGAATGAGCAGTTCTTC.

This clonotype was found a few times. The chain carries TRBV20-1 and TRBJ2-3, with TRBD2 as a possible D gene (5 bases). The germline V gene encodes CDR1 DFQATT and CDR2 SNEGSKA (reference sequence). The CDR3 covers 15 residues. V was clipped by 2 bases and J by 0 bases, with 12 bases between them. CDR3: CSARPSGWSTDTQYF. For the CDR3, the DNA is TGCAGTGCTAGACCCTCGGGGTGGAGCACAGATACGCAGTATTTT.

This clonotype was counted a few times. The chain couples TRBV7-2 to TRBJ2-7, with TRBD1 as a possible D gene (6 bases). The CDR3 has 15 amino acids. V was cut by 5 bases and J by 0 bases, with 14 bases left in between. Per the germline V gene, CDR1 is SGHTA and CDR2 is FQGNSA. CDR3 loop: CASSVQGASSYEQYF. The CDR3, as DNA: TGTGCCAGCAGCGTACAGGGTGCAAGCTCCTACGAGCAGTACTTC.

This chain connects TRBV5-4 to TRBJ1-2, with TRBD1 identical over 9 bases. The CDR3 has 12 amino acids. CDR1 is SGHNT, CDR2 YYREEE, per germline (reference sequence). With 7 bases clipped from V and 5 bases from J, the junction kept 3 bases outside the gene matches. The CDR3 sequence is CASGTGRYGYTF. The CDR3 DNA reads TGTGCCAGCGGGACAGGGAGATATGGCTACACCTTC.

This clonotype was detected only a few times. V gene TRBV7-3 combines with J gene TRBJ2-1, with D perhaps matching TRBD1 or TRBD2 (5 bases each). Per germline, CDR1 SGHTA and CDR2 FQGTGA. The V end lost 0 bases, the J end lost 5 bases, and 8 bases lay between the germline ends. CDR3 length: 14 amino acids. The CDR3 DNA reads TGTGCCAGCAGCTTAACTGAGGGGAACAATGAGCAGTTCTTC. Translation gives CASSLTEGNNEQFF.

The chain recombines TRBV7-9 with TRBJ2-3, with D maybe TRBD2 (6 bases). Germline CDR1 is SEHNR and CDR2 is FQNEAQ (reference sequence). V was trimmed by 3 bases and J by 4 bases, leaving 14 bases between them. The CDR3 extends over 15 amino acids. CDR3 bases: TGTGCCAGCAGCTTTGGGGCGGGGCTCCCAGATACGCAGTATTTT. Translation gives CASSFGAGLPDTQYF.